Below, one TCR beta chain is given with its context. V was clipped by 3 bases and J by 3 bases; unmatched bases: 5. Germline V gene lookup returns CDR1 SGHRS and CDR2 YFSETQ. The CDR3 has 15 residues. Enrolled through a virtual design, the participants were between about 18 and 100 years of age and came from 24 US areas. The sample is drawn from a study of blood T cell repertoires in COVID-19. Study-level information: COVID-19 samples from acute and convalescent phases originated in the United States, Italy and Spain.

In the authors' methods: The assay estimated nucleated cells by amplifying reference gene primers. TCRdb's table, derived via immunoSEQ multiplex PCR, lists solely in-frame clones and lacks some. V and J calls and clone size come straight from that table; D and trimming were deduced from the DNA. The sample shows about 400,000 clones, around 87% of them seen only once. The sequencing input was PBMCs or T cells enriched from blood (not recorded which). The TCR sequence derives from a man aged 35-49 years in a cohort exposed to, infected with or recovered from COVID-19 (not recorded which). This rearrangement joins TRBV5-1 to TRBJ2-3, with TRBD1 matching over 9 bases. CDR3 nucleotide sequence: TGCGCCAGCAGCTACCGGACAGGGGAAACAGATACGCAGTATTTT. It translates to CASSYRTGETDTQYF. The full variable domain, rest sourced from reference TRBV5-1 and TRBJ2-3, is KAGVTQTPRYLIKTRGQQVTLSCSPISGHRSVSWYQQTPGQGLQFLFEYFSETQRNKGNFPGRFSGRQFSNSRSEMNVSTLELGDSALYLCASSYRTGETDTQYFGPGTRLTVL.